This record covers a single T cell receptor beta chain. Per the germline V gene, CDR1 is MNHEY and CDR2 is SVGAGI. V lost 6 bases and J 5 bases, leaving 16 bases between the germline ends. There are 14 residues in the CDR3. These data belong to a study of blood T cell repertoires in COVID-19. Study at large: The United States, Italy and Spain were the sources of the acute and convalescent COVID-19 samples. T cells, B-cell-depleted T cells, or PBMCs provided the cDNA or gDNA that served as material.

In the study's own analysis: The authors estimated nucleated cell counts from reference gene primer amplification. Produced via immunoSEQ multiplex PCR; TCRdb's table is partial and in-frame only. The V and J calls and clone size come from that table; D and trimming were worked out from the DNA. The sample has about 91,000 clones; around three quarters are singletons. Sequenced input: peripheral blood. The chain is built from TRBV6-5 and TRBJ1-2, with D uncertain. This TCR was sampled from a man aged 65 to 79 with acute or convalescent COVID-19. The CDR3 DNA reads TGTGCCAGCAGAGACCAGGAGTCGGGGTATGGCTACACCTTC. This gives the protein CASRDQESGYGYTF.